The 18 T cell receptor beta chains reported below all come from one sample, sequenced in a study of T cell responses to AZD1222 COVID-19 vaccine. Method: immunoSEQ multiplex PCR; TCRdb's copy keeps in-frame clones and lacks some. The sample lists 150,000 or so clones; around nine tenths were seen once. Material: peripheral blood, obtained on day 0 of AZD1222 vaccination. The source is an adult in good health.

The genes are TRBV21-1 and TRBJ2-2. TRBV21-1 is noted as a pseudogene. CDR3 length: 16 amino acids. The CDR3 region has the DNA TGTGCCAGCAGCAAAGAATCCACCGCGAACACCGGGGAGCTGTTTTTT. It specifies CASSKESTANTGELFF.

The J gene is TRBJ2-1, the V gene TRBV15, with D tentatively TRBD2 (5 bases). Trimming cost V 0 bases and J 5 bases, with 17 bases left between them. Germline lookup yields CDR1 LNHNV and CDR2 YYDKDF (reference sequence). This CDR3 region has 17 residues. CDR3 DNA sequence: TGTGCCACCAGCAGAGATGTGAGGGCAACGAGTAACAATGAGCAGTTCTTC. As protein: CATSRDVRATSNNEQFF.

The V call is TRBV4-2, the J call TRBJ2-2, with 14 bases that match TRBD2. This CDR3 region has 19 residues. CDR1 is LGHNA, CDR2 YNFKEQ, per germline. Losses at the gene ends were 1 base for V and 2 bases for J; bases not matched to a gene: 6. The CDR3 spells CASSQAGTSGGTNTGELFF. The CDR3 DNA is TGTGCCAGCAGCCAAGCCGGGACTAGCGGGGGCACTAACACCGGGGAGCTGTTTTTT.

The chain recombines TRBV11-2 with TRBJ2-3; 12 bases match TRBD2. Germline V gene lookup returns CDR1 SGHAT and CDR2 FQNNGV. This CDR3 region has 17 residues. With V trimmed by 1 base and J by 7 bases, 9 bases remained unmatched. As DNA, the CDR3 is TGTGCCAGCAGCTTAGCCGGGACTAGCGGGCGCGCGAATACGCAGTATTTT. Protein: CASSLAGTSGRANTQYF.

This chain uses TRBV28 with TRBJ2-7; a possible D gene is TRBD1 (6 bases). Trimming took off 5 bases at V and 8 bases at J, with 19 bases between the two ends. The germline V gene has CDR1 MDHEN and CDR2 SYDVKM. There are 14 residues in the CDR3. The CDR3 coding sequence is TGTGCCAGCAGTACTAACACCAGGGGTTTAAAGCAGTACTTC. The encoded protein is CASSTNTRGLKQYF.

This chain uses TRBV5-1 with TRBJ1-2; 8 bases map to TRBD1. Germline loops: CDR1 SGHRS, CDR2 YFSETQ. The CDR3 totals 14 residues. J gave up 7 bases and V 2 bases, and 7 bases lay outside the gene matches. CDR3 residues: CASSFEQGAGGYTF. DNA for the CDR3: TGCGCCAGCAGCTTTGAGCAGGGGGCTGGTGGCTACACCTTC. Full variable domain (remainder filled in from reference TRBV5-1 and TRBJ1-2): KAGVTQTPRYLIKTRGQQVTLSCSPISGHRSVSWYQQTPGQGLQFLFEYFSETQRNKGNFPGRFSGRQFSNSRSEMNVSTLELGDSALYLCASSFEQGAGGYTFGSGTRLTVV.

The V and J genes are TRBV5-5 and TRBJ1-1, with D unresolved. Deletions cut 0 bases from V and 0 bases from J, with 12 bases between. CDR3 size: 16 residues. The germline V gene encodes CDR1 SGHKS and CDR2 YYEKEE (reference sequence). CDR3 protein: CASSLGPGIMNTEAFF. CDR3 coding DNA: TGTGCCAGCAGCTTGGGTCCGGGGATCATGAACACTGAAGCTTTCTTT.

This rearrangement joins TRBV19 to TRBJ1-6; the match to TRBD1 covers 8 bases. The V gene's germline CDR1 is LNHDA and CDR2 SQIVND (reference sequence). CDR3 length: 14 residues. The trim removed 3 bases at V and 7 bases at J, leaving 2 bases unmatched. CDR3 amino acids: CASSITGGNSPLHF. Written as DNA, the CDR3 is TGTGCCAGTAGTATCACAGGGGGGAATTCACCCCTCCACTTT.

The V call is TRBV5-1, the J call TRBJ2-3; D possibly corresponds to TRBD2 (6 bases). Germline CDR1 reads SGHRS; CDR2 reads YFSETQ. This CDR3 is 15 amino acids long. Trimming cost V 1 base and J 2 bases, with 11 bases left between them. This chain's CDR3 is CASSLSGLSTDTQYF. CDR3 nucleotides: TGCGCCAGCAGCTTGTCTGGACTATCCACAGATACGCAGTATTTT.

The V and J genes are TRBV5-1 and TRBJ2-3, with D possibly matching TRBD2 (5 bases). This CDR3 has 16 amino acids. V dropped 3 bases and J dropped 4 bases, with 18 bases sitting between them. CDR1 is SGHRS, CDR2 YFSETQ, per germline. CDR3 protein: CASSYPDSLPPDTQYF. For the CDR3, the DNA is TGCGCCAGCAGCTACCCGGACTCCCTCCCGCCAGATACGCAGTATTTT.

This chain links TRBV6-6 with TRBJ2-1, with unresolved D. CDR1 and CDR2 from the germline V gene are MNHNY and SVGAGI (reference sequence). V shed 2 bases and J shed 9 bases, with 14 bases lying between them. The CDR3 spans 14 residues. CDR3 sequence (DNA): TGTGCCAGCAGTTACCGGATAGCTGGCTCTGAGCAGTTCTTC. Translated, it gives CASSYRIAGSEQFF.

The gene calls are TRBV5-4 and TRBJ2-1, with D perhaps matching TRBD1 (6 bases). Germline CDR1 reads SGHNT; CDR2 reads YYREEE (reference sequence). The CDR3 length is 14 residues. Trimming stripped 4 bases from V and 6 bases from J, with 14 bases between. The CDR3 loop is CASSPLQGSNEQFF. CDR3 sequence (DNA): TGTGCCAGCAGCCCTCTACAGGGAAGCAATGAGCAGTTCTTC.

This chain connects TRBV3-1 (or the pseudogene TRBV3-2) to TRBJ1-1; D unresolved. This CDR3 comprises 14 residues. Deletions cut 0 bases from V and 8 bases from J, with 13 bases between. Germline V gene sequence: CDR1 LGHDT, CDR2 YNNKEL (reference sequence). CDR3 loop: CASSQEGSATEAFF. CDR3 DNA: TGTGCCAGCAGCCAAGAAGGTAGCGCCACCGAAGCTTTCTTT.

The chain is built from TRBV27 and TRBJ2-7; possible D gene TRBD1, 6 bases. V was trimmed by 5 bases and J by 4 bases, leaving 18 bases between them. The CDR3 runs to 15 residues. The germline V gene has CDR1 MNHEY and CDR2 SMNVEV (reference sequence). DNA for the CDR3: TGTGCCAGCAGTCCCTACAGGGTTCGAGCGTACGAGCAGTACTTC. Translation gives CASSPYRVRAYEQYF.

The CDR3 region has the DNA TGTGCCAGCAGCTTAGGCCCCCGGGGACGCACGTCTGGAAACACCATATATTTT. Protein product: CASSLGPRGRTSGNTIYF. This sequence joins TRBV7-6 and TRBJ1-3, with a tentative D call TRBD1 (5 bases). This CDR3 has 18 residues. Per the germline V gene, CDR1 is SGHVS and CDR2 is FNYEAQ. Trimming pared 1 base from V and 1 base from J, leaving 17 bases between.

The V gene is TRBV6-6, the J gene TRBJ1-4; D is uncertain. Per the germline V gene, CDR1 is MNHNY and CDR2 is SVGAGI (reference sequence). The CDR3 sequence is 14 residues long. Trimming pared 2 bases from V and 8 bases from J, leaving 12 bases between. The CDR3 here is CASSYPGREEKLFF. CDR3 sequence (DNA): TGTGCCAGCAGTTACCCAGGAAGAGAGGAAAAACTGTTTTTT.

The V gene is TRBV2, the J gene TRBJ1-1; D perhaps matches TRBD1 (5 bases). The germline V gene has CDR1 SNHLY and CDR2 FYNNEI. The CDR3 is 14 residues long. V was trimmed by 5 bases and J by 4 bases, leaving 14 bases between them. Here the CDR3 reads CASSLGGQGTEAFF. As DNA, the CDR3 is TGTGCCAGCAGTCTCGGAGGGCAGGGCACTGAAGCTTTCTTT.

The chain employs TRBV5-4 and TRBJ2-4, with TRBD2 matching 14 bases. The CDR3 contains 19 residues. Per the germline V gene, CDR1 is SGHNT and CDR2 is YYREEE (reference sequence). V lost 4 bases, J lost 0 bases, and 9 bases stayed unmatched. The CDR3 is CASSEGLAGVIQAKNIQYF. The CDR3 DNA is TGTGCCAGCAGCGAGGGACTAGCGGGGGTAATTCAAGCCAAAAACATTCAGTACTTC.